The 17 T cell receptor beta chains below were found in one sample sequenced in a study of blood T cell repertoires in COVID-19. Generated by immunoSEQ multiplex PCR, the TCRdb table keeps only in-frame clones and is missing some. The sample yields a few hundred thousand clones, roughly 86% seen once. Sequencing input: PBMCs or T cells enriched from blood (not recorded which). Receptors originate from a woman aged 45 to 65 who had been exposed to COVID-19.

V and J are TRBV7-2 and TRBJ1-1; 7 bases map to TRBD1. The CDR3 runs 13 residues. Germline V CDR1 and CDR2: SGHTA, FQGNSA. Losses at the gene ends were 5 bases for V and 6 bases for J; bases not matched to a gene: 6. CDR3 bases: TGTGCCAGCAGCCGACAGGGTAACGCTGAAGCTTTCTTT. Amino acids: CASSRQGNAEAFF.

The chain employs TRBV2 and TRBJ2-5, with 11 bases fitting TRBD1. The CDR3 has 15 residues. V trimming: 7 bases; J trimming: 5 bases; junction bases outside the gene matches: 9. The germline CDR1 and CDR2 sequences are SNHLY and FYNNEI. The CDR3 region has the DNA TGTGCCAGCAAAGGACAGGGGGCGTTACGGGAGACCCAGTACTTC. Translation: CASKGQGALRETQYF.

V and J are TRBV7-2 and TRBJ1-4; TRBD1 agrees at 7 bases. V trimming: 5 bases; J trimming: 7 bases; junction bases outside the gene matches: 4. CDR3 size: 13 residues. CDR1 and CDR2 from the germline V gene are SGHTA and FQGNSA. The CDR3 sequence is CASSNRGGEKLFF. CDR3 bases: TGTGCCAGCAGCAACAGGGGAGGTGAAAAACTGTTTTTT.

The chain recombines TRBV5-1 with TRBJ2-1, with TRBD2 matching 11 bases. Germline V gene sequence: CDR1 SGHRS, CDR2 YFSETQ. The V segment lost 4 bases and the J segment 4 bases; nucleotides outside the gene matches: 10. CDR3 length equals 17 residues. DNA for the CDR3: TGCGCCAGCAGCCCGAATCCGACTAGCGGGGCTTACAATGAGCAGTTCTTC. Its protein is CASSPNPTSGAYNEQFF.

The chain couples TRBV7-8 to TRBJ1-5; D unclear. The germline V gene encodes CDR1 SGHVS and CDR2 FQNEAQ. The CDR3 spans 14 residues. V was shortened by 3 bases and J by 1 base, with 7 bases between the two germline ends. The CDR3 DNA follows: TGTGCCAGCAGCTTGTCGTTGAGCAATCAGCCCCAGCATTTT. This encodes CASSLSLSNQPQHF.

The count of this clone is one. J is TRBJ2-2 and V is TRBV7-9; D not resolved. V was clipped by 1 base and J by 4 bases, with 10 bases between them. Germline loops: CDR1 SEHNR, CDR2 FQNEAQ (reference sequence). CDR3 length equals 15 residues. CDR3 loop: CASSLGAGPTGELFF. CDR3 coding DNA: TGTGCCAGCAGCTTAGGGGCAGGCCCCACCGGGGAGCTGTTTTTT.

The chain couples TRBV18 to TRBJ1-4; D may be TRBD1 (5 bases). Germline V gene lookup returns CDR1 KGHSH and CDR2 LQKENI. The V end lost 4 bases, the J end lost 8 bases, and 8 bases lay between the germline ends. The CDR3 length is 12 residues. In nucleotides, the CDR3 is TGTGCCAGCTCACACGACAGAGAAAAACTGTTTTTT. This encodes CASSHDREKLFF.

The rearrangement uses TRBV4-1 and TRBJ2-7; the D is unclear. The CDR3 has 14 residues. Trimming pared 6 bases from V and 2 bases from J, leaving 14 bases between. The germline CDR1 and CDR2 sequences are MGHRA and YSYEKL. The CDR3 sequence: CASRRESGTYEQYF. CDR3 nucleotide sequence: TGCGCCAGCAGAAGAGAATCAGGTACCTACGAGCAGTACTTC.

The genes are TRBV30 and TRBJ2-3, with D maybe TRBD2 (7 bases). Germline V gene lookup returns CDR1 GTSNPN and CDR2 SVGIG (reference sequence). Trimming shortened V by 0 bases and J by 2 bases, and 12 bases separated the two germline ends. The CDR3 spans 15 residues. The CDR3 DNA sequence: TGTGCCTGGAGTGTACTCGGGGGGCTCACAGATACGCAGTATTTT. Translated, it gives CAWSVLGGLTDTQYF.

This clone was seen a single time. V and J are TRBV5-1 and TRBJ1-5; D remains ambiguous. In germline, CDR1 is SGHRS, CDR2 YFSETQ. This CDR3 has 14 amino acids. The V gene lost 0 bases and the J gene lost 7 bases, with 11 bases spanning the gap. CDR3 protein: CASSLGPGWQPQHF. The CDR3 DNA reads as TGCGCCAGCAGCTTGGGGCCGGGTTGGCAGCCCCAGCATTTT. Supplemented by reference TRBV5-1 and TRBJ1-5, the full variable domain reads KAGVTQTPRYLIKTRGQQVTLSCSPISGHRSVSWYQQTPGQGLQFLFEYFSETQRNKGNFPGRFSGRQFSNSRSEMNVSTLELGDSALYLCASSLGPGWQPQHFGDGTRLSIL.

This clone was seen ten or more times. The rearrangement uses TRBV3-1 (or the pseudogene TRBV3-2) and TRBJ1-3; the D is unclear. V was shortened by 0 bases and J by 4 bases, with 4 bases between the two germline ends. In germline, CDR1 is LGHDT, CDR2 YNNKEL (reference sequence). This CDR3 comprises 13 residues. CDR3 bases: TGTGCCAGCAGCCAAGATGAGGGAAACACCATATATTTT. This sequence encodes CASSQDEGNTIYF.

This sequence joins TRBV27 and TRBJ2-3, with TRBD1 identical over 7 bases. The trim removed 1 base at V and 1 base at J, leaving 5 bases unmatched. The germline V gene encodes CDR1 MNHEY and CDR2 SMNVEV (reference sequence). This CDR3 region has 16 residues. As DNA, the CDR3 is TGTGCCAGCAGTTTATGGGAACAGGGGCGCACAGATACGCAGTATTTT. Residues: CASSLWEQGRTDTQYF.

The J gene is TRBJ2-3, the V gene TRBV20-1, with TRBD1 matching 7 bases. This CDR3 has 13 amino acids. From germline, CDR1 is DFQATT and CDR2 SNEGSKA (reference sequence). J gave up 3 bases and V 3 bases, and 3 bases lay outside the gene matches. CDR3 region: CSASGGQTDTQYF. In DNA form, the CDR3 reads TGCAGTGCTAGTGGGGGACAGACAGATACGCAGTATTTT.

On this clone itself: The same CDR3 can be traced to other DNA sequences in this sample. V is TRBV3-1 (or the pseudogene TRBV3-2) and J is TRBJ1-2, with TRBD1 identical over 8 bases. Germline CDR1 LGHDT, CDR2 YNNKEL (reference sequence). This CDR3 has 14 amino acids. The trim removed 3 bases at V and 5 bases at J, leaving 5 bases unmatched. The chain's CDR3 is CASSQGTGHYGYTF. Written as DNA, the CDR3 is TGTGCCAGCAGCCAGGGGACAGGCCATTATGGCTACACCTTC.

This clone was seen a handful of times. The genes are TRBV6-5 and TRBJ1-2, with D perhaps matching TRBD1 (6 bases). CDR1 MNHEY and CDR2 SVGAGI come from the germline V gene. Trimming stripped 6 bases from V and 4 bases from J, with 18 bases between. The CDR3 totals 15 residues. The CDR3 loop is CASSPSTGTSYGYTF. In DNA, the CDR3 is TGTGCCAGCAGCCCCTCCACCGGGACATCCTATGGCTACACCTTC.

This clone was seen a few times. The chain has TRBV7-2 and TRBJ1-2; D gene uncertain. Germline CDR1 SGHTA, CDR2 FQGNSA. Trimming cost V 4 bases and J 0 bases, with 12 bases left between them. CDR3 size: 15 residues. The CDR3 here is CASSWTRPPNYGYTF. The CDR3 DNA reads as TGTGCCAGCAGCTGGACTAGGCCCCCTAACTATGGCTACACCTTC.

This clone was observed a handful of times. The DNA of the CDR3 is TGTGCCAGCAGTCAAGGGGGAGGTTCTTTAGGCTACACCTTC. Its translation is CASSQGGGSLGYTF. The chain has TRBV2 and TRBJ1-2, with a possible D match to TRBD1 (6 bases). The germline CDR1 and CDR2 sequences are SNHLY and FYNNEI. Trimming shortened V by 5 bases and J by 8 bases, and 18 bases separated the two germline ends. CDR3 length equals 14 residues. The full variable domain, in which reference TRBV2 and TRBJ1-2 provide the parts outside the CDR3, is EPEVTQTPSHQVTQMGQEVILRCVPISNHLYFYWYRQILGQKVEFLVSFYNNEISEKSEIFDDQFSVERPDGSNFTLKIRSTKLEDSAMYFCASSQGGGSLGYTFGSGTRLTVV.